This T cell receptor beta chain is from a study of T cells in women clearing cervical HPV infection. Overall study context: Only a few women had HLA typing results available. Study findings and constraints: T-cell numbers per sample were unknown and may explain richness differences.

immunoSEQ multiplex PCR used an average of roughly 1,300 ng genomic DNA. TCRdb's table, derived via immunoSEQ multiplex PCR, lists solely in-frame clones and lacks some. This table lists 40,000 to 60,000 clones. Germline CDR1 and CDR2: SGHDT and YYEEEE. Trimming took off 0 bases at V and 9 bases at J, with 7 bases between the two ends. The CDR3 sequence is 12 residues long. As for this clone: Its cognate antigen is unknown. The CDR3 end is not reached by the read, which stops 3 residues before it; the germline J gene fills it in.

What was sequenced was blood buffy coat. The TCR comes from a woman between 18 and 69 years old with a cervical HPV16 infection that either progressed to CIN3+ or cleared (not recorded which). This chain connects TRBV5-6 to TRBJ2-1; D is ambiguous. CDR3 bases read: TGTGCCAGCAGCTTGGCTAGTGGTGAG. Amino acid sequence: CASSLASGE. The whole CDR3 protein reads CASSLASGEQFF.